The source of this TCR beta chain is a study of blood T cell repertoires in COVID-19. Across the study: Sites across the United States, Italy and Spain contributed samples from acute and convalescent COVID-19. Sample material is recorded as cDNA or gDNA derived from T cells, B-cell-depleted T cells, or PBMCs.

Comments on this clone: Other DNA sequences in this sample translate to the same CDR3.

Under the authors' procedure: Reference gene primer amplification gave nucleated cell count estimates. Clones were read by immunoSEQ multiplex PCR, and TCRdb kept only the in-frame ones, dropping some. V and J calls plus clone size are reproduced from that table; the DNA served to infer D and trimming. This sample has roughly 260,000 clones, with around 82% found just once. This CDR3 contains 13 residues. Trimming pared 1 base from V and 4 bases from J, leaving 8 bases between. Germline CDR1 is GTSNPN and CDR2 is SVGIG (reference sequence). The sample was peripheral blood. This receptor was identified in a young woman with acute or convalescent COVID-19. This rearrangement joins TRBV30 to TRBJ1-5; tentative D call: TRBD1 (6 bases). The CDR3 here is CAWSGQENQPQHF. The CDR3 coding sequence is TGTGCCTGGAGTGGACAGGAAAATCAGCCCCAGCATTTT.